This is a list of T cell receptor beta chains from one sample in a study of cytomegalovirus exposure and HLA in healthy donors. Sequencing was performed with immunoSEQ multiplex PCR; in TCRdb, only in-frame clones are kept and a portion is missing. The table lists roughly 150,000 clones, about 80% of them singletons, with about 1.7% in the top ten. Sequenced sample: PBMCs. The receptors stem from a woman aged 30 to 39 in good health and CMV-seronegative. CDR3s include the opening cysteine and the closing phenylalanine or tryptophan. Each record gives: D gene, clone size, V gene, J gene, CDR3 protein, CDR3 DNA. The D gene is left open where the match is weak. Clone size is given for some rows only: seen once, a few or many times, or a class if the clone is expanded.

TRBD2	NA	TRBV6-4	TRBJ2-3	CASSDLAGGTDTQYF	TGTGCCAGCAGTGACTTAGCGGGGGGCACAGATACGCAGTATTTT
NA	NA	TRBV9	TRBJ2-6	CASSVWAGNIGANVLTF	TGTGCCAGCAGCGTTTGGGCAGGAAACATTGGGGCCAACGTCCTGACTTTC
TRBD1	NA	TRBV2	TRBJ2-7	CASRRDRGYEQYF	TGTGCCAGCAGACGGGACAGGGGCTACGAGCAGTACTTC
NA	NA	TRBV28	TRBJ1-2	CASSSPGNYGYTF	TGTGCCAGCAGCTCCCCAGGGAACTATGGCTACACCTTC
NA	few	TRBV5-4	TRBJ1-2	CASSLAGEAGYTF	TGTGCCAGCAGCTTGGCCGGGGAGGCTGGCTACACCTTC
TRBD1	NA	TRBV7-3	TRBJ1-6	CASSGQGLDNSPLHF	TGTGCCAGCAGCGGACAGGGTCTAGATAATTCACCCCTCCACTTT
TRBD1	NA	TRBV27	TRBJ1-1	CASSLGTANTEAFF	TGTGCCAGCAGTTTAGGGACAGCGAACACTGAAGCTTTCTTT
NA	once	TRBV5-6	TRBJ1-1	CASSLTSGGMNTEAFF	TGTGCCAGCAGCCTGACCAGCGGAGGCATGAACACTGAAGCTTTCTTT
NA	once	TRBV4-3	TRBJ2-5	CASSQEGDRQETQYF	TGCGCCAGCAGCCAAGAAGGTGACAGGCAAGAGACCCAGTACTTC
NA	NA	TRBV5-1	TRBJ1-1	CASSPRRDTEAFF	TGCGCCAGCAGCCCCCGACGGGACACTGAAGCTTTCTTT
NA	NA	TRBV6-1	TRBJ1-5	CASSRTGSSNQPQHF	TGTGCCAGCAGCAGGACGGGAAGCAGCAATCAGCCCCAGCATTTT
NA	few	TRBV19	TRBJ1-1	CASRSVGGTEAFF	TGTGCCAGTAGGTCCGTGGGAGGCACTGAAGCTTTCTTT
NA	NA	TRBV6-1	TRBJ1-4	CATEAAGAGEKLFF	TGTGCCACAGAGGCGGCAGGGGCCGGTGAAAAACTGTTTTTT
NA	NA	TRBV27	TRBJ1-2	CASSNSLFSGYTF	TGTGCCAGCAGTAACAGCCTCTTCAGCGGCTACACCTTC
TRBD1	once	TRBV5-5	TRBJ2-1	CASSRDRAYNEQFF	TGTGCCAGCAGTCGGGACAGGGCCTACAATGAGCAGTTCTTC
TRBD1	NA	TRBV4-1	TRBJ1-2	CASSQGIGRGQNYGYTF	TGCGCCAGCAGCCAAGGTATTGGCAGGGGACAGAACTATGGCTACACCTTC
NA	NA	TRBV19	TRBJ2-5	CASSTSGAETQYF	TGTGCCAGTAGCACTTCAGGGGCAGAGACCCAGTACTTC
NA	NA	TRBV6-1	TRBJ2-3	CASSELGASTDTQYF	TGTGCCAGCAGTGAACTGGGGGCCAGCACAGATACGCAGTATTTT
TRBD1	NA	TRBV5-1	TRBJ1-3	CASSLGDRPGSGNTIYF	TGCGCCAGCAGCTTGGGGGACAGACCAGGCTCTGGAAACACCATATATTTT
TRBD1	once	TRBV6-1	TRBJ1-2	CASRGTGVYYGYTF	TGTGCCAGCAGGGGGACAGGGGTATACTATGGCTACACCTTC
TRBD1	NA	TRBV27	TRBJ1-1	CASSFRTGGVGNTEAFF	TGTGCCAGCAGTTTTCGGACAGGGGGAGTGGGGAACACTGAAGCTTTCTTT
NA	NA	TRBV11-1	TRBJ2-3	CASGRHTDTQYF	TGTGCCAGCGGGAGGCACACAGATACGCAGTATTTT
TRBD1	NA	TRBV7-2	TRBJ1-2	CASSLVRTGLHGYTF	TGTGCCAGCAGCTTAGTCCGGACAGGGTTACATGGCTACACCTTC
NA	NA	TRBV5-1	TRBJ2-7	CASSLVLGAYEQYF	TGCGCCAGCAGCTTGGTGCTAGGAGCCTACGAGCAGTACTTC
NA	once	TRBV30	TRBJ2-3	CAWTKGGVADTQYF	TGTGCCTGGACCAAGGGGGGGGTGGCAGATACGCAGTATTTT
NA	NA	TRBV27	TRBJ1-1	CASSTAHGNTEAFF	TGTGCCAGCAGTACAGCACACGGGAACACTGAAGCTTTCTTT
TRBD1	NA	TRBV7-8	TRBJ1-2	CASSSGQVTNYGYTF	TGTGCCAGCAGCTCAGGACAGGTCACTAACTATGGCTACACCTTC
TRBD1	NA	TRBV6-1	TRBJ1-2	CASSEEGQGIHGYTF	TGTGCCAGCAGTGAAGAGGGACAGGGGATTCACGGCTACACCTTC
NA	NA	TRBV30	TRBJ1-5	CAWSVGGVRNQPQHF	TGTGCCTGGAGTGTTGGGGGGGTGCGCAATCAGCCCCAGCATTTT
TRBD2	NA	TRBV29-1	TRBJ2-1	CSVVGTSGTSYNEQFF	TGCAGCGTTGTTGGGACTAGCGGAACCTCCTACAATGAGCAGTTCTTC
NA	NA	TRBV4-2	TRBJ1-2	CASSPGGDYYGYTF	TGTGCCAGCAGCCCGGGGGGGGATTACTATGGCTACACCTTC
NA	NA	TRBV7-6	TRBJ2-7	CASSPAGGEQYF	TGTGCCAGCAGCCCCGCCGGGGGAGAGCAGTACTTC
NA	NA	TRBV27	TRBJ2-7	CASSRIPNEQYF	TGTGCCAGCAGCCGCATCCCGAACGAGCAGTACTTC
NA	NA	TRBV18	TRBJ2-5	CASSPGQQETQYF	TGTGCCAGCTCACCAGGACAGCAAGAGACCCAGTACTTC
NA	NA	TRBV18	TRBJ2-1	CASSPPARTYNEQFF	TGTGCCAGCTCACCACCTGCCAGGACCTACAATGAGCAGTTCTTC
NA	NA	TRBV5-1	TRBJ1-1	CASSLSGEGGNTEAFF	TGCGCCAGCAGCCTAAGCGGGGAGGGAGGGAACACTGAAGCTTTCTTT
NA	NA	TRBV27	TRBJ1-2	CASSPTGQGGYTF	TGTGCCAGCAGTCCCACAGGGCAAGGAGGCTACACCTTC
TRBD1	NA	TRBV6-1	TRBJ1-2	CASSETGGYGYTF	TGTGCCAGCAGTGAGACAGGGGGCTATGGCTACACCTTC
NA	once	TRBV11-2	TRBJ2-7	CASSWRGQGYEQYF	TGTGCCAGCAGCTGGAGGGGGCAAGGCTACGAGCAGTACTTC
NA	NA	TRBV6-6	TRBJ1-6	CASSYSGGDPLHF	TGTGCCAGCAGTTACTCTGGAGGTGATCCCCTCCACTTT
NA	NA	TRBV5-4	TRBJ1-2	CASSLGRGSNYGYTF	TGTGCCAGCAGCTTGGGCAGGGGAAGCAACTATGGCTACACCTTC
TRBD1	once	TRBV7-9	TRBJ1-4	CASSPGQGNEKLFF	TGTGCCAGCAGCCCGGGACAGGGCAACGAAAAACTGTTTTTT
TRBD1	NA	TRBV2	TRBJ1-3	CASSFQTGGAGNTIYF	TGTGCCAGCAGTTTCCAAACAGGGGGCGCTGGAAACACCATATATTTT
TRBD2	NA	TRBV11-1	TRBJ2-3	CASRGLAGLKTQYF	TGTGCCAGCAGGGGACTAGCGGGCCTTAAGACGCAGTATTTT
NA	NA	TRBV4-1	TRBJ2-7	CASSQDPRGFYEQYF	TGCGCCAGCAGCCAAGATCCCCGGGGATTCTACGAGCAGTACTTC
TRBD1	once	TRBV9	TRBJ1-1	CASSARQGALNTEAFF	TGTGCCAGCAGCGCCAGACAGGGTGCGCTGAACACTGAAGCTTTCTTT
TRBD1	NA	TRBV5-1	TRBJ1-1	CASSWGDRRYNLMNTEAFF	TGCGCCAGCAGCTGGGGGGACAGAAGATACAACCTCATGAACACTGAAGCTTTCTTT
NA	NA	TRBV5-1	TRBJ2-7	CASSFLDGTYEQYF	TGCGCCAGCAGCTTTTTGGACGGGACCTACGAGCAGTACTTC
NA	NA	TRBV19	TRBJ1-2	CASTGGNGYTF	TGTGCCAGTACTGGGGGCAATGGCTACACCTTC
TRBD1	NA	TRBV9	TRBJ1-2	CASSVGGQGVLQGYTF	TGTGCCAGCAGCGTAGGCGGACAGGGCGTCTTACAGGGCTACACCTTC
NA	NA	TRBV7-3	TRBJ2-7	CASSFGSGYEQYF	TGTGCCAGCAGCTTCGGCTCCGGGTACGAGCAGTACTTC
TRBD1	NA	TRBV2	TRBJ1-2	CASQYDRGRGGYTF	TGTGCCAGCCAATATGACAGGGGGAGAGGTGGCTACACCTTC
NA	NA	TRBV27	TRBJ1-1	CASNFEPRGRGTEAFF	TGTGCCAGCAACTTCGAGCCCAGAGGGAGAGGGACTGAAGCTTTCTTT